What follows are 21 T cell receptor beta chains derived from one specimen sequenced in a study of regulatory T cells in long-lasting Graves disease. Investigators prepared the TCR beta libraries by applying iRepertoire HTBI primers and Arm-PCR of CDR3 regions. MiXCR, applied by TCRdb to the multiplex PCR reads, yields one record per CDR3 protein. Of hundreds of thousands of distinct CDR3 sequences listed, around 15% are singletons. Stated time point: newly diagnosed GD, antithyroid drugs for less than 3 months. From RNA extracted from PBMCs, the TCR library was made. In addition, the sample was reused for a study of T cells in Graves' hyperthyroidism and ophthalmopathy.

Sequencing was performed on peripheral blood mononuclear cells (PBMCs), taken at new diagnosis, from a patient treated with antithyroid drugs. These TCRs come from a man aged 18 to 35 with Graves disease.

This clonotype showed up many times. The V gene is TRBV9, the J gene TRBJ2-1; D perhaps matches TRBD1 (6 bases). The CDR3 consists of 15 residues. Trimming shortened V by 4 bases and J by 7 bases, and 18 bases separated the two germline ends. Germline assignment: CDR1 SGDLS and CDR2 YYNGEE. The CDR3 DNA is TGTGCCAGCAGCACCAGGGGTGAGGGGTGGAATGAGCAGTTCTTC. Translating it yields CASSTRGEGWNEQFF.

This clonotype was counted many times. The J gene is TRBJ1-1, the V gene TRBV12-3 or TRBV12-4, with 7 bases identical to TRBD1. The V segment lost 7 bases and the J segment 1 base; nucleotides outside the gene matches: 15. The CDR3 sequence is 17 residues long. CDR3 residues: CASIADPVGTENTEAFF. CDR3 DNA: TGTGCCAGCATTGCGGACCCTGTTGGGACAGAGAACACTGAAGCTTTCTTT.

This clonotype appeared many times. The V and J genes are TRBV6-1 and TRBJ1-1; no clear D. Trimming removed 6 bases at V and 3 bases at J, with 8 bases between. This CDR3 is 12 amino acids long. Germline loops: CDR1 MNHNS, CDR2 SASEGT. CDR3 nucleotides: TGTGCCAGCAGACGCCCGCACACTGAAGCTTTCTTT. Residues: CASRRPHTEAFF.

V is TRBV20-1 and J is TRBJ1-1; D ambiguous. This CDR3 region has 17 residues. Trimming removed 3 bases from V and 3 bases from J, with 23 bases in between. Germline V gene sequence: CDR1 DFQATT, CDR2 SNEGSKA (reference sequence). DNA of the CDR3: TGCAGTGCTAGCGCTACCCTGACACTCGCCCCGGACACTGAAGCTTTCTTT. Protein sequence: CSASATLTLAPDTEAFF.

This chain uses TRBV6-2 or TRBV6-3 with TRBJ1-1; D possibly corresponds to TRBD1 (6 bases). V lost 6 bases to trimming and J lost 1 base, with 12 bases between them. Germline loops: CDR1 MNHEY, CDR2 SVGEGT. The CDR3 consists of 14 residues. The CDR3: CASSTGSPNTEAFF. In DNA form, the CDR3 reads TGTGCCAGCAGCACAGGGTCCCCGAACACTGAAGCTTTCTTT.

The chain combines TRBV4-1 with TRBJ2-3; tentatively, D is TRBD2 (6 bases). V was clipped by 11 bases and J by 3 bases, with 15 bases between them. The CDR3 sequence is 13 residues long. Looked up from germline, CDR1 is MGHRA and CDR2 is YSYEKL. The CDR3, as DNA: TGCGCCGGCTCCCGAAGCGGGACAGATACGCAGTATTTT. Translated: CAGSRSGTDTQYF.

This clonotype came up many times. The junction does not match germline at one end; this may be a read error. This rearrangement joins TRBV11-2 to TRBJ2-1, with 8 bases lining up with TRBD2. Germline V lookup: CDR1 SGHAT, CDR2 FQNNGV. The CDR3 sequence is 15 residues long. CDR3 bases: TGTACCAGCAGCTTAGATCCGGGAGGGAGGAATGAGCAGTTCTTC. Translated, it gives CTSSLDPGGRNEQFF.

This clonotype occurred many times. The chain links TRBV12-3 or TRBV12-4 to TRBJ2-1, with D possibly matching TRBD1 (6 bases). The CDR3 is 13 residues long. CDR3 in amino acids: CATQGSSYNEQFF. The CDR3 DNA reads TGTGCGACTCAGGGGAGCTCCTACAATGAGCAGTTCTTC.

The rearrangement links TRBV7-9 to TRBJ2-7; 8 bases agree with TRBD1. Per germline, CDR1 SEHNR and CDR2 FQNEAQ (reference sequence). This CDR3 has 14 residues. The ends lost 5 bases at V and 3 bases at J; junction bases unmatched: 6. CDR3 protein: CASSTGGRFYEQYF. CDR3 bases: TGTGCCAGCAGCACAGGGGGGCGATTCTACGAGCAGTACTTC.

The chain has TRBV29-1 and TRBJ1-2; the D is unclear. V was cut by 0 bases and J by 2 bases, with 10 bases left in between. Germline loops: CDR1 SQVTM, CDR2 ANQGSEA. CDR3 length: 14 amino acids. The CDR3 spells CSVEDLWGNYGYTF. The CDR3 coding sequence is TGCAGCGTTGAAGATCTCTGGGGAAACTATGGCTACACCTTC.

This clonotype was recorded only once. The V and J genes are TRBV20-1 and TRBJ2-5, with a weak D call TRBD2 (5 bases). The CDR3 has 14 amino acids. The V gene lost 1 base and the J gene lost 1 base, with 10 bases spanning the gap. From germline, CDR1 is DFQATT and CDR2 SNEGSKA (reference sequence). The CDR3 protein is CSARGGATQETQYF. CDR3 nucleotides: TGCAGTGCTAGAGGGGGAGCTACCCAAGAGACCCAGTACTTC.

This clonotype was counted at least ten times. V and J are TRBV6-2 or TRBV6-3 and TRBJ2-7, with D uncertain. The CDR3 is made up of 11 amino acids. The V end was cut by 5 bases, the J end by 12 bases, with 14 bases between. The germline gives CDR1 MNHEY, CDR2 SVGEGT. CDR3 DNA: TGTGCCAGCAGTACTGGACCCGGCGTGTACTTC. Translated: CASSTGPGVYF.

This clonotype was seen ten or more times. Compared with germline, one end of the junction differs, possibly owing to a read error. The chain links TRBV5-6 to TRBJ2-7, with D uncertain. The CDR3 spans 12 residues. From germline, CDR1 is SGHDT and CDR2 YYEEEE. The DNA of the CDR3 is TGCGCCAGCAGCCTATACTCCTACGAGCAGTACTTC. Translation: CASSLYSYEQYF.

Many counts were recorded for this clonotype. The chain links TRBV13 to TRBJ2-7, with D perhaps TRBD1 or TRBD2 (5 bases each). The CDR3 spans 14 residues. Looked up from germline, CDR1 is PRHDT and CDR2 is FYEKMQ (reference sequence). With 8 bases removed from V and 0 bases from J, the gap between germline ends came to 14 bases. CDR3 region: CASGTGTDSYEQYF. CDR3 DNA sequence: TGTGCCAGCGGTACCGGGACGGACTCCTACGAGCAGTACTTC.

This clonotype appeared many times. V and J are TRBV6-1 and TRBJ2-2; D possibly matches TRBD1 or TRBD2 (5 bases each). The V and J ends lost 8 bases and 1 base respectively, with 11 bases between them. Germline CDR1 is MNHNS and CDR2 is SASEGT. This CDR3 has 14 amino acids. The CDR3 protein is CASSGPRNTGELFF. The CDR3 nucleotides are TGTGCCAGCTCGGGACCTAGGAACACCGGGGAGCTGTTTTTT.

This clonotype was picked up many times. The chain joins TRBV7-3 to TRBJ2-2; a weak D match, TRBD1 (6 bases). The CDR3 is made up of 14 amino acids. V was clipped by 6 bases and J by 5 bases, with 13 bases between them. CDR1 is SGHTA, CDR2 FQGTGA, per germline. The DNA of the CDR3 is TGTGCCAGCAGGGCCGGTCAGGGGACCGGGGAGCTGTTTTTT. It is translated as CASRAGQGTGELFF.

V and J are TRBV27 and TRBJ1-2; perhaps TRBD1 as D (6 bases). Deletions cut 4 bases from V and 7 bases from J, with 13 bases between. The germline CDR1 and CDR2 sequences are MNHEY and SMNVEV (reference sequence). This CDR3 has 13 amino acids. The CDR3 bases are TGTGCCAGCAGTTCTACAGGGTCCCCTGGCTACACCTTC. Translated: CASSSTGSPGYTF.

This clonotype was seen only a few times. V is TRBV29-1 and J is TRBJ1-5; D might be TRBD1 (5 bases). The CDR3 is 13 residues long. V was pared by 4 bases and J by 5 bases, with 12 bases between. Germline CDR1 SQVTM, CDR2 ANQGSEA. CDR3 DNA: TGCAGCGTTGCTGGGGGTCGAGATCAGCCCCAGCATTTT. Encoded protein: CSVAGGRDQPQHF.

This clonotype was seen ten or more times. V gene TRBV12-3 or TRBV12-4 combines with J gene TRBJ2-7; D not resolved. CDR3 length equals 13 residues. V was shortened by 6 bases and J by 1 base, with 10 bases between the two germline ends. CDR3 residues: CASSQTDSYEQYF. The CDR3, as DNA: TGTGCCAGCAGCCAGACTGATTCCTACGAGCAGTACTTC.

This clonotype was found many times. V and J are TRBV20-1 and TRBJ2-3; 13 bases are shared with TRBD2. V dropped 3 bases and J dropped 5; count of bases not matched to a gene: 20. Germline assignment: CDR1 DFQATT and CDR2 SNEGSKA (reference sequence). The CDR3 loop spans 20 amino acids. CDR3 protein: CSASPLGLAGPAVVRDTQYF. The CDR3 DNA reads as TGCAGTGCTAGCCCCTTGGGACTAGCGGGACCGGCGGTAGTTCGAGATACGCAGTATTTT.

V and J are TRBV19 and TRBJ2-7; 7 nucleotides agree with TRBD1. The CDR3 spans 16 residues. Germline V gene sequence: CDR1 LNHDA, CDR2 SQIVND (reference sequence). Trimming took 4 bases from V and 0 from J; bases not matched to a gene: 9. The CDR3 coding sequence is TGTGCCAGTAGTACCCTCGGACAGGCGAACTCCTACGAGCAGTACTTC. It encodes CASSTLGQANSYEQYF.